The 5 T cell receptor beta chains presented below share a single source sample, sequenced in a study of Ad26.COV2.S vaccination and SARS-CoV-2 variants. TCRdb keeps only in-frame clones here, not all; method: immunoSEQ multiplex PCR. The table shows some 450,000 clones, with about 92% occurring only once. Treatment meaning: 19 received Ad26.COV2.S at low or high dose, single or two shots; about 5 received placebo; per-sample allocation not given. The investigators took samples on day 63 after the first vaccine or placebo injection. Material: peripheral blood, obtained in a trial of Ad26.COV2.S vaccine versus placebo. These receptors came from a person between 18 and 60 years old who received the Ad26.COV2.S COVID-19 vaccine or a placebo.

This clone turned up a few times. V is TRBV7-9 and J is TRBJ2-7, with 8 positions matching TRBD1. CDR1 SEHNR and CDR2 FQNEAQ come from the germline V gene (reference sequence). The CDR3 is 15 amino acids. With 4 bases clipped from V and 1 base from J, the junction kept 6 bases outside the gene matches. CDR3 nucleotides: TGTGCCAGCAGCTCTCCGGGACAGGCGTCCTACGAGCAGTACTTC. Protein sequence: CASSSPGQASYEQYF. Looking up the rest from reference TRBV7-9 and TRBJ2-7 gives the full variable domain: DTGVSQNPRHKITKRGQNVTFRCDPISEHNRLYWYRQTLGQGPEFLTYFQNEAQLEKSRLLSDRFSAERPKGSFSTLEIQRTEQGDSAMYLCASSSPGQASYEQYFGPGTRLTVT.

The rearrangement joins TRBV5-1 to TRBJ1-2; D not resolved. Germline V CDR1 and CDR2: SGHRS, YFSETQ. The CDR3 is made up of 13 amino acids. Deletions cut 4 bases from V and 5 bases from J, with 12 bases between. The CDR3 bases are TGCGCCAGCAGCCTTCGGACGGAATATGGCTACACCTTC. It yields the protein CASSLRTEYGYTF.

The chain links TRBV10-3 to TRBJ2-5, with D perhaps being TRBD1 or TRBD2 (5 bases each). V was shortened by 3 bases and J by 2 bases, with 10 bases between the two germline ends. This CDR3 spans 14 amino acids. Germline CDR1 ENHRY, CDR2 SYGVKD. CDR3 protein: CAISDGTGQETQYF. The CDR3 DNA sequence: TGTGCCATCAGTGATGGGACGGGGCAAGAGACCCAGTACTTC.

Here the CDR3 DNA reads TGTGCCAGCAGAGCCCAGGGGGGGGAACGCTACGAGCAGTACTTC. Amino acid sequence: CASRAQGGERYEQYF. The chain combines TRBV2 with TRBJ2-7; perhaps D is TRBD1 or TRBD2 (7 bases each). The CDR3 is 15 residues long. Looked up from germline, CDR1 is SNHLY and CDR2 is FYNNEI. With 6 bases removed from V and 3 bases from J, the gap between germline ends came to 18 bases.

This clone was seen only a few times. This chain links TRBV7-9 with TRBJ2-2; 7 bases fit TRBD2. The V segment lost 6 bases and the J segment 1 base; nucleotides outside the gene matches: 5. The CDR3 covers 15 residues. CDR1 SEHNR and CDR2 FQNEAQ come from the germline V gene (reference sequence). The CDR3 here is CASSWTSKNTGELFF. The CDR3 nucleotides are TGTGCCAGCAGTTGGACTAGTAAGAACACCGGGGAGCTGTTTTTT.